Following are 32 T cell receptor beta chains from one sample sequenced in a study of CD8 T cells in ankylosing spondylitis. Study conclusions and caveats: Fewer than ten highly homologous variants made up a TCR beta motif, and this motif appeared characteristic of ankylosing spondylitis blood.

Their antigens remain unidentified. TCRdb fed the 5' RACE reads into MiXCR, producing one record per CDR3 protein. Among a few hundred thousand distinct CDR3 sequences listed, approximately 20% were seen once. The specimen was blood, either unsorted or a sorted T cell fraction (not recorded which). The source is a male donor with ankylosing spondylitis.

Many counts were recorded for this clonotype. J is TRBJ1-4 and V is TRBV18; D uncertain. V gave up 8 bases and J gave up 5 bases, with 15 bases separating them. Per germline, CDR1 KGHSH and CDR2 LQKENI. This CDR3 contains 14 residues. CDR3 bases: TGTGCCAGCAGCCCAGGCGCCACCAATGAAAAACTGTTTTTT. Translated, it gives CASSPGATNEKLFF.

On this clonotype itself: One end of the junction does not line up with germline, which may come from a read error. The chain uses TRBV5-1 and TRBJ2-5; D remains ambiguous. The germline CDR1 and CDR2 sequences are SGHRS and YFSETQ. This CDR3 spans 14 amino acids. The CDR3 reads CASSLGHSQEAQYF. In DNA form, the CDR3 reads TGCGCCAGCAGCTTGGGTCACAGTCAAGAGGCCCAGTACTTC.

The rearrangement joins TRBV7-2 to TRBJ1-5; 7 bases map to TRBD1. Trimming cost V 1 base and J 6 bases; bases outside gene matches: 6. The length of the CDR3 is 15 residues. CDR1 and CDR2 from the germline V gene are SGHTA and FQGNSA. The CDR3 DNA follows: TGTGCCAGCAGCTTAGAGGGACAGATTATTCAGCCCCAGCATTTT. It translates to CASSLEGQIIQPQHF.

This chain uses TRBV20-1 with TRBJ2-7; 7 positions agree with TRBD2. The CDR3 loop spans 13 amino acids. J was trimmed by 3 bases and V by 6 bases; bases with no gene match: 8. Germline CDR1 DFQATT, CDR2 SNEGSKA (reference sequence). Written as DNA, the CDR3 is TGCAGTGCCAGACTAGCCCCCCGCTACGAGCAGTACTTC. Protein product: CSARLAPRYEQYF.

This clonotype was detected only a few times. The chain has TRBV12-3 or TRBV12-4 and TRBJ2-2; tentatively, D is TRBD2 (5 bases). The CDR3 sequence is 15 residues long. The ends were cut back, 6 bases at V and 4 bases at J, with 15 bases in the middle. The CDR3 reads CASRPELDGTGELFF. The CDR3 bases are TGTGCCAGCAGACCTGAACTAGACGGCACCGGGGAGCTGTTTTTT.

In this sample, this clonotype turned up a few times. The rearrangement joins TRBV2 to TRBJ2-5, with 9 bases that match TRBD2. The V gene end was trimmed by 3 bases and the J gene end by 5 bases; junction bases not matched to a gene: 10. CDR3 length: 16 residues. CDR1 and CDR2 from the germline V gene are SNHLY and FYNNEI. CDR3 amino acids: CASSDRVAGVGETQYF. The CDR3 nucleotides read TGTGCCAGCAGTGATAGGGTAGCGGGAGTAGGGGAGACCCAGTACTTC.

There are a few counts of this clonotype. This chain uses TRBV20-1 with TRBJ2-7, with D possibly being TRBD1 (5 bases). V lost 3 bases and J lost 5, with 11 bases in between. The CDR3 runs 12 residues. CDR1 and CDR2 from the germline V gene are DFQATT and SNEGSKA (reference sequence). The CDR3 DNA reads TGCAGTGCTAGGACCCCAGGGAACGAGCAGTACTTC. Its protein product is CSARTPGNEQYF.

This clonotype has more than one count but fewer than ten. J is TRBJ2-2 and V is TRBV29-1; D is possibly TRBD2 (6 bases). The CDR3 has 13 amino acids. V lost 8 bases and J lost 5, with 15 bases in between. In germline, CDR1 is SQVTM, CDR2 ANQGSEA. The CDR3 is CSTAMGGTGELFF. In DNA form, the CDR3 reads TGCAGCACCGCGATGGGAGGAACCGGGGAGCTGTTTTTT.

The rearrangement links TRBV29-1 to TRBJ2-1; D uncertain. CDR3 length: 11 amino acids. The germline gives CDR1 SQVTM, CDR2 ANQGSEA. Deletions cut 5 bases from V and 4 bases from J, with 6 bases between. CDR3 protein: CSVSQYNEQFF. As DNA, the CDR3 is TGCAGCGTTTCCCAGTACAATGAGCAGTTCTTC.

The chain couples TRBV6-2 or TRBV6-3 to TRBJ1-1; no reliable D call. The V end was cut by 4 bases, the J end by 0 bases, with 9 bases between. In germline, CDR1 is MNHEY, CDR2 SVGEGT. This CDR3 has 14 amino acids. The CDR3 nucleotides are TGTGCCAGCAGTTCCCCGAATCTGAACACTGAAGCTTTCTTT. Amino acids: CASSSPNLNTEAFF.

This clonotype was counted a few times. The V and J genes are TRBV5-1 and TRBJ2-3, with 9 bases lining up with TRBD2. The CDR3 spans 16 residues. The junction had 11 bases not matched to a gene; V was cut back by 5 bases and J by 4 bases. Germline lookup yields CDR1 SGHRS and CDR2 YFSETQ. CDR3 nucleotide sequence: TGCGCCAGCAGATCCGGGGCTAGCGGGGTTCCAGATACGCAGTATTTT. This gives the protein CASRSGASGVPDTQYF.

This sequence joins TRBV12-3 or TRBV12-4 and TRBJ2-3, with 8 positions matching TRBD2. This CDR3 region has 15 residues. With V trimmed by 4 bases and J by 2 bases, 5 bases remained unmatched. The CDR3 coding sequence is TGTGCCAGCAGTTCACTAGCGGAGGACACAGATACGCAGTATTTT. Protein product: CASSSLAEDTDTQYF.

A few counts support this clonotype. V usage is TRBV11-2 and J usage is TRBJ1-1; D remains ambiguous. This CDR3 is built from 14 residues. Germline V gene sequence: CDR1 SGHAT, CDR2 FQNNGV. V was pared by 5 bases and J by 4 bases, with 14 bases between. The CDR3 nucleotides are TGTGCCAGCAGCCTCAGTGACGGAGGCACTGAAGCTTTCTTT. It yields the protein CASSLSDGGTEAFF.

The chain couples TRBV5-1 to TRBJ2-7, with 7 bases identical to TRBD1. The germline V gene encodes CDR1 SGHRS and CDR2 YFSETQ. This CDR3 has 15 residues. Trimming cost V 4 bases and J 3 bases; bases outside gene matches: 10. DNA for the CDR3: TGCGCCAGCAGCCCACGACAGGGCACTGGCTACGAGCAGTACTTC. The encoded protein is CASSPRQGTGYEQYF.

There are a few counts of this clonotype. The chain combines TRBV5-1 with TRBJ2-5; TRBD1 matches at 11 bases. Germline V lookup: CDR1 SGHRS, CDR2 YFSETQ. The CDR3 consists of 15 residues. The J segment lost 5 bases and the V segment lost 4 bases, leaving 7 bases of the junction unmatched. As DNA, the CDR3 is TGCGCCAGCAGCATTTGGACAGGGGGCGCGGAGACCCAGTACTTC. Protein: CASSIWTGGAETQYF.

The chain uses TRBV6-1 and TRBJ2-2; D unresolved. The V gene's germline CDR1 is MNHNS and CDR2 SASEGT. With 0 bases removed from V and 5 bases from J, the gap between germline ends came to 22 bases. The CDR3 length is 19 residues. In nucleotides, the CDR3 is TGTGCCAGCAGTGAAGCGTGGTGGGCCAACACGAGAGTTACCGGGGAGCTGTTTTTT. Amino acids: CASSEAWWANTRVTGELFF.

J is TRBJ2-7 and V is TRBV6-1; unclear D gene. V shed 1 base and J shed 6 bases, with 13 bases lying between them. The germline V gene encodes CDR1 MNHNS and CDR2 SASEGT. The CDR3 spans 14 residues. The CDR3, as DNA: TGTGCCAGCAGTGAAGAAGTTTCCGGGTCCGAGCAGTACTTC. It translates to CASSEEVSGSEQYF.

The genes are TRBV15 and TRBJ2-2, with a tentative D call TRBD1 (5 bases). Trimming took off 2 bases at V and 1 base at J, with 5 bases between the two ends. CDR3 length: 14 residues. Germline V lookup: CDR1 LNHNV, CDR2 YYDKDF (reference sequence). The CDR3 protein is CATSRTGNTGELFF. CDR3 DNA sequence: TGTGCCACCAGCAGAACAGGGAACACCGGGGAGCTGTTTTTT.

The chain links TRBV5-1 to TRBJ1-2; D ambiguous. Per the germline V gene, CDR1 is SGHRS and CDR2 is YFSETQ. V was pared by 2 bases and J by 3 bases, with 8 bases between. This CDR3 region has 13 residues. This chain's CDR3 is CASSFGQHYGYTF. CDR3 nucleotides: TGCGCCAGCAGCTTTGGGCAGCACTATGGCTACACCTTC.

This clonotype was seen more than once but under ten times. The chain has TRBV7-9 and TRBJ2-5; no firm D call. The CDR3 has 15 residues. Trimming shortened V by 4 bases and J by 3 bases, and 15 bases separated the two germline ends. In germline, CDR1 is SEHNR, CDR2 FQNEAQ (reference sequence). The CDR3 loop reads CASSSQSNMEETQYF. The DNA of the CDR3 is TGTGCCAGCAGCTCCCAGTCTAATATGGAAGAGACCCAGTACTTC.

The CDR3 spells CASSQDLRQVPYEQYF. For the CDR3, the DNA is TGTGCCAGCAGCCAAGATTTACGGCAGGTCCCCTACGAGCAGTACTTC. The rearrangement uses TRBV4-2 and TRBJ2-7; no firm D call. The V end lost 0 bases, the J end lost 2 bases, and 14 bases lay between the germline ends. The CDR3 is 16 residues long. CDR1 LGHNA and CDR2 YNFKEQ come from the germline V gene.

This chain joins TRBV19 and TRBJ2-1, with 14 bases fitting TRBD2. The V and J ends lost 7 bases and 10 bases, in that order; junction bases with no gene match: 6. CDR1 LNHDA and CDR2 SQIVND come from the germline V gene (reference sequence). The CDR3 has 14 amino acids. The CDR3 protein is CASMTSGRVGEQFF. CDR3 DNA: TGTGCCAGTATGACTAGCGGGAGGGTAGGAGAGCAGTTCTTC.

CDR3 in amino acids: CASHRGGNGEQFF. CDR3 sequence (DNA): TGTGCCAGCCACCGGGGGGGAAATGGTGAGCAGTTCTTC. This chain joins TRBV25-1 and TRBJ2-1; 8 bases are shared with TRBD2. The CDR3 contains 13 residues. Trimming took 8 bases from V and 9 from J; bases not matched to a gene: 9. Germline CDR1 is MGHDK and CDR2 is SYGVNS.

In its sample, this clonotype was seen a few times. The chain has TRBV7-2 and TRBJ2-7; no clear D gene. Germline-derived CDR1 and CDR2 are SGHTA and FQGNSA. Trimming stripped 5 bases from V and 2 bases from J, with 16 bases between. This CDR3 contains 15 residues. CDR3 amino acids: CASSIMTDSPYEQYF. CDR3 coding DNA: TGTGCCAGCAGCATTATGACTGATAGCCCCTACGAGCAGTACTTC.

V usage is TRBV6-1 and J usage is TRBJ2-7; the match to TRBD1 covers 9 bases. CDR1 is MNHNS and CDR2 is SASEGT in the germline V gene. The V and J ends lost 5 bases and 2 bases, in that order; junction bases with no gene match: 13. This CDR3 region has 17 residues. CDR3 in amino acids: CASSLKPGTGTTYEQYF. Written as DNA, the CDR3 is TGTGCCAGCAGTCTAAAACCAGGGACAGGGACAACCTACGAGCAGTACTTC.

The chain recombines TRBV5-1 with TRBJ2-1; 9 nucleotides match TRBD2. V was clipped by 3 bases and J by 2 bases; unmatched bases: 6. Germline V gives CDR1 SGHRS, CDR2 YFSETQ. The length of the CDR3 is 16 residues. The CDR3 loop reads CASSSTPSGAYNEQFF. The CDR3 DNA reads TGCGCCAGCAGCTCGACCCCTAGCGGGGCCTACAATGAGCAGTTCTTC.

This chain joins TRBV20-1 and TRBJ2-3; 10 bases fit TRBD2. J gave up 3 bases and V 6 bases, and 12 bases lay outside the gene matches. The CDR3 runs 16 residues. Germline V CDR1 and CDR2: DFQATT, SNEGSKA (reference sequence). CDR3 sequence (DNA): TGCAGTGCCGAGGACGCTAGCGGGAGTTATACAGATACGCAGTATTTT. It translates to CSAEDASGSYTDTQYF.

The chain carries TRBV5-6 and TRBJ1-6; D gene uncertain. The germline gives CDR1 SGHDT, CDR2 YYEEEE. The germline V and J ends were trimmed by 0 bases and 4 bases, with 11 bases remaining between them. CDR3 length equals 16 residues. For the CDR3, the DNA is TGTGCCAGCAGCTTGGGTCAGCAGCTATATAATTCACCCCTCCACTTT. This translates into CASSLGQQLYNSPLHF.

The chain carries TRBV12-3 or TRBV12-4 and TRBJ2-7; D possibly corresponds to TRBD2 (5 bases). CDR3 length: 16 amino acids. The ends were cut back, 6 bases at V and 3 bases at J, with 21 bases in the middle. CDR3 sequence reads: CASSLWRPPVGYEQYF. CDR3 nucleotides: TGTGCCAGCAGCCTTTGGAGGCCCCCGGTTGGCTACGAGCAGTACTTC.

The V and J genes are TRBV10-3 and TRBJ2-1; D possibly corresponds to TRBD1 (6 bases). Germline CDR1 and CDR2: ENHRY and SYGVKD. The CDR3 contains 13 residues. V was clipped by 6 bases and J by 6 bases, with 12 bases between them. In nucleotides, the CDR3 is TGTGCCATCAGAGTCGTAGGGGGCAATGAGCAGTTCTTC. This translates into CAIRVVGGNEQFF.

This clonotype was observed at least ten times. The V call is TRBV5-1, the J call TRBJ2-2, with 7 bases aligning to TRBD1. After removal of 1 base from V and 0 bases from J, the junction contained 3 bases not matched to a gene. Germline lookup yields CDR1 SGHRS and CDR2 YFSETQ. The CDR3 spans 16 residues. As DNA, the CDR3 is TGCGCCAGCAGCTTGAGTCAGGGGGCGAACACCGGGGAGCTGTTTTTT. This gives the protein CASSLSQGANTGELFF.

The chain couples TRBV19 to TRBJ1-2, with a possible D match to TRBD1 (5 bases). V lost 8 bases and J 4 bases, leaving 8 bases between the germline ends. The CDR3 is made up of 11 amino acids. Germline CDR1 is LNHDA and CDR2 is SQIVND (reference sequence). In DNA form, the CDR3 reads TGTGCCAGTGGGACGGCCTATGGCTACACCTTC. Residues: CASGTAYGYTF.